A single sample is the source of the 32 T cell receptor beta chains below, sequenced in a study of brain T cells in children with intractable seizures. Profiled with immunoSEQ multiplex PCR; TCRdb holds only in-frame clones, not every one. The sample carries roughly 110,000 clones, 85% to 95% recorded once. This specimen consisted of peripheral blood, obtained at surgery. All receptors come from a boy in the first two years of life with hemimegalencephaly and intractable seizures.

This rearrangement joins TRBV6-6 to TRBJ2-3, with 7 positions matching TRBD2. The CDR3 runs 14 residues. V lost 8 bases to trimming and J lost 6 bases; unmatched junction nucleotides: 11. CDR1 MNHNY and CDR2 SVGAGI come from the germline V gene (reference sequence). CDR3 in amino acids: CASRKLADLDTQYF. For the CDR3, the DNA is TGTGCCAGCCGGAAGCTAGCGGACCTTGATACGCAGTATTTT.

V usage is TRBV27 and J usage is TRBJ2-7; TRBD2 aligns across 11 bases. V shed 5 bases, J shed 3 bases, and the junction held 6 bases outside the gene matches. The CDR3 extends over 15 amino acids. The germline V gene encodes CDR1 MNHEY and CDR2 SMNVEV (reference sequence). The CDR3 nucleotides are TGTGCCAGCAGTCTGACTAGCGGGACCCTCTACGAGCAGTACTTC. This translates into CASSLTSGTLYEQYF.

This chain connects TRBV7-9 to TRBJ2-5; unclear D gene. V lost 1 base and J lost 4, with 10 bases in between. Germline V gene data show CDR1 as SEHNR and CDR2 as FQNEAQ (reference sequence). The CDR3 consists of 14 residues. The CDR3 loop is CASSLEFGLETQYF. The DNA for the CDR3 is TGTGCCAGCAGCTTAGAATTTGGGCTAGAGACCCAGTACTTC.

The V call is TRBV9, the J call TRBJ2-5; TRBD1 or TRBD2 may be the D gene (7 bases each). Between the trimmed V and J ends, which lost 3 bases and 4 bases, there was a span of 13 bases. CDR1 is SGDLS, CDR2 YYNGEE, per germline. CDR3 length: 14 amino acids. The CDR3 nucleotides are TGTGCCAGCAGCGATTCCAGGGGGGGAGAGACCCAGTACTTC. It specifies CASSDSRGGETQYF.

The chain has TRBV28 and TRBJ2-7; TRBD2 matches at 15 bases. With V trimmed by 6 bases and J by 5 bases, 8 bases remained unmatched. Germline V CDR1 and CDR2: MDHEN, SYDVKM. This CDR3 has 16 amino acids. The CDR3 nucleotides are TGTGCCAGCAGCCCAGGGACTAGCGGGAGGAGGAACGAGCAGTACTTC. It translates to CASSPGTSGRRNEQYF. The variable domain in full, completed from reference TRBV28 and TRBJ2-7, reads DVKVTQSSRYLVKRTGEKVFLECVQDMDHENMFWYRQDPGLGLRLIYFSYDVKMKEKGDIPEGYSVSREKKERFSLILESASTNQTSMYLCASSPGTSGRRNEQYFGPGTRLTVT.

The chain combines TRBV4-3 with TRBJ2-4, with TRBD1 as a possible D gene (5 bases). In germline, CDR1 is LGHNA, CDR2 YSLEER. The CDR3 has 14 amino acids. V was pared by 0 bases and J by 9 bases, with 12 bases between. The CDR3 bases are TGCGCCAGCAGCCAAGATCAGGGCGAAGGCATTCAGTACTTC. Translating it yields CASSQDQGEGIQYF.

The chain has TRBV28 and TRBJ2-7; D uncertain. Germline loops: CDR1 MDHEN, CDR2 SYDVKM. Trimming removed 9 bases at V and 4 bases at J, with 10 bases between. The CDR3 length is 11 residues. CDR3 amino acids: CASTDLYEQYF. As DNA, the CDR3 is TGTGCCAGTACGGACCTTTACGAGCAGTACTTC.

V gene TRBV4-3 combines with J gene TRBJ2-1, with D perhaps TRBD2 (5 bases). The germline V gene encodes CDR1 LGHNA and CDR2 YSLEER. This CDR3 spans 14 amino acids. Trimming took off 0 bases at V and 8 bases at J, with 11 bases between the two ends. CDR3 sequence: CASSQEGWRDEQFF. The CDR3 coding sequence is TGCGCCAGCAGCCAAGAGGGCTGGCGGGATGAGCAGTTCTTC.

The rearrangement joins TRBV20-1 to TRBJ2-5; D is perhaps TRBD1 (5 bases). V shed 3 bases and J shed 5 bases, with 22 bases lying between them. The CDR3 is made up of 16 amino acids. The germline gives CDR1 DFQATT, CDR2 SNEGSKA (reference sequence). The CDR3 bases are TGCAGTGCTAGTGCCAGGGCGAATGGGTTCCGCGAGACCCAGTACTTC. Amino acids: CSASARANGFRETQYF.

The genes are TRBV12-3 or TRBV12-4 and TRBJ1-5; D not resolved. Trimming shortened V by 1 base and J by 0 bases, and 1 base separated the two germline ends. The CDR3 runs 13 residues. The CDR3 nucleotides are TGTGCCAGCAGTTTAGATAGCAATCAGCCCCAGCATTTT. It yields the protein CASSLDSNQPQHF.

The rearrangement uses TRBV7-5 and TRBJ2-7; TRBD2 was called by the table and not checked on the DNA. TRBV7-5 is termed a pseudogene. The CDR3 sequence is 17 residues long. For the CDR3, the DNA is TGTGCCAGAAGCTTAACTCCTGGGCGGGAGGGTGGCTACGAGCAGTACTTC. The encoded protein is CARSLTPGREGGYEQYF.

This clone came up once. The chain links TRBV9 to TRBJ1-5, with D maybe TRBD1 (5 bases). This CDR3 has 13 amino acids. CDR1 and CDR2 (germline): SGDLS, YYNGEE. V was cut by 3 bases and J by 10 bases, with 14 bases left in between. The chain's CDR3 is CASSATGTGPQHF. For the CDR3, the DNA is TGTGCCAGCAGCGCTACAGGTACGGGTCCCCAGCATTTT.

This rearrangement joins TRBV27 to TRBJ2-7; 9 positions match TRBD1. CDR3 length: 14 amino acids. Germline values: CDR1 MNHEY, CDR2 SMNVEV (reference sequence). The J segment lost 3 bases and the V segment lost 5 bases, leaving 5 bases of the junction unmatched. The CDR3 nucleotides read TGTGCCAGCAGTCCCGGGACAGGGTTCTACGAGCAGTACTTC. It codes for CASSPGTGFYEQYF.

The chain joins TRBV10-3 to TRBJ1-2, with a tentative D call TRBD1 (5 bases). The CDR3 has 14 residues. Trimming removed 2 bases at V and 7 bases at J, with 14 bases between. Germline CDR1 reads ENHRY; CDR2 reads SYGVKD. CDR3 DNA sequence: TGTGCCATCAGTGAGGTGGCAGGGATGCGTGGCTACACCTTC. Its translation: CAISEVAGMRGYTF.

The chain combines TRBV7-2 with TRBJ1-2, with D hard to call. From germline, CDR1 is SGHTA and CDR2 FQGNSA. This CDR3 is 14 amino acids long. V was trimmed by 3 bases and J by 8 bases, leaving 16 bases between them. CDR3 region: CASSFGPWISGYTF. In DNA, the CDR3 is TGTGCCAGCAGCTTTGGACCTTGGATTAGCGGCTACACCTTC.

As DNA, the CDR3 is TGTGCCAGCAGTTCGGACTATCCCTACGAGCAGTACTTC. Residues: CASSSDYPYEQYF. This chain joins TRBV27 and TRBJ2-7, with TRBD2 as a possible D gene (6 bases). The germline V gene encodes CDR1 MNHEY and CDR2 SMNVEV (reference sequence). V was clipped by 4 bases and J by 2 bases, with 9 bases between them. The CDR3 extends over 13 amino acids.

This chain links TRBV7-2 with TRBJ1-6; 10 nucleotides align to TRBD1. V trimming: 2 bases; J trimming: 10 bases; junction bases outside the gene matches: 5. The CDR3 consists of 15 residues. The germline CDR1 and CDR2 sequences are SGHTA and FQGNSA. The CDR3 coding sequence is TGTGCCAGCAGCTTAATTGGGACAGGGGTGTCACCCCTCCACTTT. Protein product: CASSLIGTGVSPLHF.

This chain joins TRBV15 and TRBJ2-5; D gene uncertain. The V gene lost 1 base and the J gene lost 3 bases, with 12 bases spanning the gap. There are 15 residues in the CDR3. Germline CDR1 and CDR2: LNHNV and YYDKDF (reference sequence). The CDR3 sequence: CATSRVGWREETQYF. The CDR3 region has the DNA TGTGCCACCAGCAGAGTGGGTTGGAGAGAAGAGACCCAGTACTTC.

V gene TRBV7-8 combines with J gene TRBJ2-7; a possible D gene is TRBD2 (7 bases). V was pared by 4 bases and J by 0 bases, with 16 bases between. This CDR3 is built from 16 residues. The germline V gene has CDR1 SGHVS and CDR2 FQNEAQ. The CDR3 nucleotides read TGTGCCAGCAGCTCCCGGGGGGCGGGCCCCTCCTACGAGCAGTACTTC. Translation gives CASSSRGAGPSYEQYF. Using reference TRBV7-8 and TRBJ2-7 for the parts outside the CDR3, the full variable domain is GAGVSQSPRYKVAKRGQDVALRCDPISGHVSLFWYQQALGQGPEFLTYFQNEAQLDKSGLPSDRFFAERPEGSVSTLKIQRTQQEDSAVYLCASSSRGAGPSYEQYFGPGTRLTVT.

The V call is TRBV6-2 or TRBV6-3, the J call TRBJ2-7; a weak D match, TRBD2 (6 bases). The germline V gene has CDR1 MNHEY and CDR2 SVGEGT. There are 15 residues in the CDR3. Trimming took 5 bases from V and 0 from J, leaving 14 bases between them. Here the CDR3 reads CASSNVAETSYEQYF. CDR3 sequence (DNA): TGTGCCAGCAGTAACGTAGCGGAAACCTCCTACGAGCAGTACTTC.

The rearrangement links TRBV5-6 to TRBJ2-2; 16 bases match TRBD2. J gave up 6 bases and V 5 bases, and 7 bases lay outside the gene matches. This CDR3 spans 17 amino acids. The germline V gene encodes CDR1 SGHDT and CDR2 YYEEEE. CDR3 sequence reads: CASRPGLAGGKAGELFF. Here the CDR3 DNA reads TGTGCCAGCAGACCGGGACTAGCGGGAGGGAAGGCCGGGGAGCTGTTTTTT. The full variable domain, completed using reference TRBV5-6 and TRBJ2-2, is DAGVTQSPTHLIKTRGQQVTLRCSPKSGHDTVSWYQQALGQGPQFIFQYYEEEERQRGNFPDRFSGHQFPNYSSELNVNALLLGDSALYLCASRPGLAGGKAGELFFGEGSRLTVL.

This chain uses TRBV5-1 with TRBJ1-1; 7 bases map to TRBD1. Germline assignment: CDR1 SGHRS and CDR2 YFSETQ. Germline trimming cut 0 bases from V and 1 base from J; bases unmatched to any gene: 3. The CDR3 contains 15 residues. The CDR3 DNA sequence: TGCGCCAGCAGCTTGGACCCAGGGGGGAACACTGAAGCTTTCTTT. The encoded protein is CASSLDPGGNTEAFF.

The rearrangement links TRBV28 to TRBJ1-1; D possibly corresponds to TRBD1 (6 bases). Trimming took off 7 bases at V and 0 bases at J, with 12 bases between the two ends. Per germline, CDR1 MDHEN and CDR2 SYDVKM. CDR3 length: 14 residues. CDR3 protein: CASTFTGLNTEAFF. In nucleotides, the CDR3 is TGTGCCAGCACATTCACAGGGCTGAACACTGAAGCTTTCTTT.

The chain combines TRBV6-5 with TRBJ2-5; TRBD1 matches at 10 bases. Germline values: CDR1 MNHEY, CDR2 SVGAGI. This CDR3 spans 13 amino acids. With 8 bases clipped from V and 5 bases from J, the junction kept 5 bases outside the gene matches. The CDR3 bases are TGTGCCAGCGGACAGGGGGTCTGGGAGACCCAGTACTTC. It encodes CASGQGVWETQYF.

The CDR3 bases are TGTGCCAGCAGATCGGGACAGGTCCGCAATCAGCCCCAGCATTTT. Its translation is CASRSGQVRNQPQHF. V gene TRBV28 combines with J gene TRBJ1-5; TRBD1 matches 8 bases. The CDR3 sequence is 15 residues long. J lost 2 bases, V lost 6 bases, and 6 bases had no gene match. Germline CDR1 reads MDHEN; CDR2 reads SYDVKM. Full variable domain (remainder filled in from reference TRBV28 and TRBJ1-5): DVKVTQSSRYLVKRTGEKVFLECVQDMDHENMFWYRQDPGLGLRLIYFSYDVKMKEKGDIPEGYSVSREKKERFSLILESASTNQTSMYLCASRSGQVRNQPQHFGDGTRLSIL.

A remark on this clone: The sample carries other DNA sequences with the same CDR3. The J gene is TRBJ2-3, the V gene TRBV28, with TRBD2 as a possible D gene (6 bases). CDR3 length equals 14 residues. V dropped 3 bases and J dropped 0 bases, with 7 bases sitting between them. In germline, CDR1 is MDHEN, CDR2 SYDVKM. CDR3 nucleotide sequence: TGTGCCAGCAGTTTGGGAGGAAGCACAGATACGCAGTATTTT. It specifies CASSLGGSTDTQYF.

The J gene is TRBJ2-3, the V gene TRBV7-3; the match to TRBD1 covers 12 bases. The CDR3 extends over 17 amino acids. V lost 0 bases and J lost 5; bases outside the gene matches: 6. Germline V gives CDR1 SGHTA, CDR2 FQGTGA. The CDR3 loop is CASSLTGTGGLIDTQYF. For the CDR3, the DNA is TGTGCCAGCAGCTTAACCGGGACAGGGGGCTTGATAGATACGCAGTATTTT.

The chain links TRBV11-3 to TRBJ2-7, with D possibly matching TRBD1 (5 bases). The CDR3 contains 13 residues. V lost 4 bases and J 7 bases, leaving 14 bases between the germline ends. Germline-derived CDR1 and CDR2 are SGHNT and YENEEA. The CDR3 loop is CASSSDRAGEQYF. As DNA, the CDR3 is TGTGCCAGCAGCTCGGACCGGGCAGGGGAGCAGTACTTC.

The gene calls are TRBV28 and TRBJ1-5; D gene uncertain. CDR3 size: 13 residues. Trimming stripped 1 base from V and 5 bases from J, with 6 bases between. CDR1 and CDR2 from the germline V gene are MDHEN and SYDVKM. The CDR3 DNA follows: TGTGCCAGCAGTTTATTTGGGGATCAGCCCCAGCATTTT. Amino acids: CASSLFGDQPQHF.

The chain couples TRBV7-9 to TRBJ1-4, with 7 nucleotides matching TRBD1. This CDR3 is built from 15 residues. Per the germline V gene, CDR1 is SEHNR and CDR2 is FQNEAQ (reference sequence). Trimming took 5 bases from V and 3 from J; bases not matched to a gene: 6. CDR3 loop: CASSPPDRANEKLFF. CDR3 DNA sequence: TGTGCCAGCAGCCCCCCCGACAGGGCTAATGAAAAACTGTTTTTT. The full variable domain, with the rest looked up from reference TRBV7-9 and TRBJ1-4, is DTGVSQNPRHKITKRGQNVTFRCDPISEHNRLYWYRQTLGQGPEFLTYFQNEAQLEKSRLLSDRFSAERPKGSFSTLEIQRTEQGDSAMYLCASSPPDRANEKLFFGSGTQLSVL.

This chain uses TRBV11-2 with TRBJ1-4; D remains unclear. The CDR3 extends over 14 amino acids. CDR1 is SGHAT, CDR2 FQNNGV, per germline. The ends were cut back, 6 bases at V and 8 bases at J, with 16 bases in the middle. CDR3 in amino acids: CASSQWALGEKLFF. The CDR3 coding sequence is TGTGCCAGCAGTCAATGGGCCCTCGGGGAAAAACTGTTTTTT.

The chain is built from TRBV11-1 and TRBJ2-3; TRBD2 matches at 8 bases. Germline loops: CDR1 SGHAT, CDR2 FQDESV (reference sequence). After removal of 6 bases from V and 3 bases from J, the junction contained 8 bases not matched to a gene. This CDR3 spans 15 amino acids. CDR3: CASRGRKRETDTQYF. The CDR3 region has the DNA TGTGCCAGCAGGGGACGTAAGCGGGAGACAGATACGCAGTATTTT.